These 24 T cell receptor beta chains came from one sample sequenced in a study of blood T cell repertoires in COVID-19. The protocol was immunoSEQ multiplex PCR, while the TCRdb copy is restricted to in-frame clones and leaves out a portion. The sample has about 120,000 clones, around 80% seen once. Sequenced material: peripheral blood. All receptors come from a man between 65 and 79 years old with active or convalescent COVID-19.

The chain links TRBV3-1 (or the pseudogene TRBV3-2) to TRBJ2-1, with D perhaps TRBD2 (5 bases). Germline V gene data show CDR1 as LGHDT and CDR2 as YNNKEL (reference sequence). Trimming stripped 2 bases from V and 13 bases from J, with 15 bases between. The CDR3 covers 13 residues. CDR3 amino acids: CASSQSVASPQFF. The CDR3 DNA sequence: TGTGCCAGCAGCCAAAGTGTAGCTAGCCCCCAGTTCTTC.

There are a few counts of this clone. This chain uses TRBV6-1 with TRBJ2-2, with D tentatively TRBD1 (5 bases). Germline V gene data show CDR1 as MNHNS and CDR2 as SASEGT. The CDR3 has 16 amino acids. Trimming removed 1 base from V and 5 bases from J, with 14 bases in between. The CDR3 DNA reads TGTGCCAGCAGTGAAGGTCGGCAGGGTTGGACCGGGGAGCTGTTTTTT. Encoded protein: CASSEGRQGWTGELFF.

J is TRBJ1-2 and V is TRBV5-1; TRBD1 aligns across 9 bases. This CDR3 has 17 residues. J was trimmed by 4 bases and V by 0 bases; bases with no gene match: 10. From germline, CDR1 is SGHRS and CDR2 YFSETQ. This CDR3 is CASSLGWTGERVYGYTF. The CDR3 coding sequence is TGCGCCAGCAGCTTGGGTTGGACAGGGGAACGGGTCTATGGCTACACCTTC.

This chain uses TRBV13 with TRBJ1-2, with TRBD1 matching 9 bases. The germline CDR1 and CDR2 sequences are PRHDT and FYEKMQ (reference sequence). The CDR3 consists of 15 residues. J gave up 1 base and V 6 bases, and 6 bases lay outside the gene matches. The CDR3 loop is CASRVNRGHNYGYTF. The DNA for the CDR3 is TGTGCCAGCAGGGTCAACAGGGGGCATAACTATGGCTACACCTTC.

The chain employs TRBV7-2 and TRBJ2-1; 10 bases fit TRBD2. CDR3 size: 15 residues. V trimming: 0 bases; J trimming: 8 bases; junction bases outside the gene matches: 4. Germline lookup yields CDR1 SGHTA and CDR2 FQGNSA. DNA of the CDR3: TGTGCCAGCAGCTTAGCTAGCGGGGGGTTGTATGAGCAGTTCTTC. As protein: CASSLASGGLYEQFF. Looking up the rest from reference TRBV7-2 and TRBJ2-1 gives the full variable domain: GAGVSQSPSNKVTEKGKDVELRCDPISGHTALYWYRQSLGQGLEFLIYFQGNSAPDKSGLPSDRFSAERTGGSVSTLTIQRTQQEDSAVYLCASSLASGGLYEQFFGPGTRLTVL.

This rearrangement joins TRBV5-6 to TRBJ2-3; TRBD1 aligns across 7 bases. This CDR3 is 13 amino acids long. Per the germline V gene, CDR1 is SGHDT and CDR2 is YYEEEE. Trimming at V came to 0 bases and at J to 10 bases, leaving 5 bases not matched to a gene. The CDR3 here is CASSLGRQGSQYF. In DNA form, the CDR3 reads TGTGCCAGCAGCTTGGGGCGACAGGGTTCGCAGTATTTT.

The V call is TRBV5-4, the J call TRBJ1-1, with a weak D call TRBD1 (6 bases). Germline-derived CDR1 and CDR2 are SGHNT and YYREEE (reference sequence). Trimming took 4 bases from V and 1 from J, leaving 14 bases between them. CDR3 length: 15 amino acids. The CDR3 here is CASSGTTNPNTEAFF. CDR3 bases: TGTGCCAGCAGCGGGACAACTAATCCGAACACTGAAGCTTTCTTT. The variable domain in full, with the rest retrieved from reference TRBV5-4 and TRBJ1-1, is ETGVTQSPTHLIKTRGQQVTLRCSSQSGHNTVSWYQQALGQGPQFIFQYYREEENGRGNFPPRFSGLQFPNYSSELNVNALELDDSALYLCASSGTTNPNTEAFFGQGTRLTVV.

The CDR3 region is CASSQDWAGLAKNIQYF. In nucleotides, the CDR3 is TGCGCCAGCAGCCAAGATTGGGCGGGGCTAGCCAAAAACATTCAGTACTTC. V usage is TRBV4-3 and J usage is TRBJ2-4; D perhaps matches TRBD2 (6 bases). The V gene lost 0 bases and the J gene lost 0 bases, with 12 bases spanning the gap. Germline V gives CDR1 LGHNA, CDR2 YSLEER. The CDR3 spans 17 residues.

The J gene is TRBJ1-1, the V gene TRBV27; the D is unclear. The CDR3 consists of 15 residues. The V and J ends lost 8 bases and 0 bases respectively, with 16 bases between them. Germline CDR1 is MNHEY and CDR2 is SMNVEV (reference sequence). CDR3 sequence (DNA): TGTGCCAGCCAAATGGAGGGAAAACTGAACACTGAAGCTTTCTTT. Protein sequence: CASQMEGKLNTEAFF.

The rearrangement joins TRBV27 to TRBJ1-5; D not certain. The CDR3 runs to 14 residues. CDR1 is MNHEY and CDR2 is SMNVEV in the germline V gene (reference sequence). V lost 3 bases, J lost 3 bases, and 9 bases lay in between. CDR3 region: CASSLSGNNQPQHF. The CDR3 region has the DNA TGTGCCAGCAGTTTGTCCGGGAACAATCAGCCCCAGCATTTT.

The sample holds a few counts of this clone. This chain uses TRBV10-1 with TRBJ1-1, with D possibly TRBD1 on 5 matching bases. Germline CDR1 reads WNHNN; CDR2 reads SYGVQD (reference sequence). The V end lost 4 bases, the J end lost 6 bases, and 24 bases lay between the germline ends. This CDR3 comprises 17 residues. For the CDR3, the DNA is TGCGCCAGCAGTGCCGGGACTTACTTACCCCTGTGCGCTGAAGCTTTCTTT. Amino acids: CASSAGTYLPLCAEAFF.

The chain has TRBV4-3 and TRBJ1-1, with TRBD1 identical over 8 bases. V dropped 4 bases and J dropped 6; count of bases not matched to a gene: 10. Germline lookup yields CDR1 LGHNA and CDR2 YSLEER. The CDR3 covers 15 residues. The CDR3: CASSLSGQGFPEAFF. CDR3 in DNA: TGCGCCAGCAGCCTATCCGGACAGGGCTTCCCTGAAGCTTTCTTT.

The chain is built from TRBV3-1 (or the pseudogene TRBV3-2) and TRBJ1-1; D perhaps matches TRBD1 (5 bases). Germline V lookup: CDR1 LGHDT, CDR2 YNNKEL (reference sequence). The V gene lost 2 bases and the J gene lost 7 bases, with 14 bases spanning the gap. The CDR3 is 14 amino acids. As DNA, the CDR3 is TGTGCCAGCAGCCAACGTACCGACAGCAATGAAGCTTTCTTT. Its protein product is CASSQRTDSNEAFF.

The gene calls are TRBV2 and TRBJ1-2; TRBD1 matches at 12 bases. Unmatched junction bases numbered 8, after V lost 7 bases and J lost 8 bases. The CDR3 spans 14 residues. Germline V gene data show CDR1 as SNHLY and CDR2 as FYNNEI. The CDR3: CASTAGDRGQGYTF. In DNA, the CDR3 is TGTGCCAGCACCGCAGGGGACAGGGGGCAAGGCTACACCTTC. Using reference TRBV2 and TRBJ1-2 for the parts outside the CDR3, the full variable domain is EPEVTQTPSHQVTQMGQEVILRCVPISNHLYFYWYRQILGQKVEFLVSFYNNEISEKSEIFDDQFSVERPDGSNFTLKIRSTKLEDSAMYFCASTAGDRGQGYTFGSGTRLTVV.

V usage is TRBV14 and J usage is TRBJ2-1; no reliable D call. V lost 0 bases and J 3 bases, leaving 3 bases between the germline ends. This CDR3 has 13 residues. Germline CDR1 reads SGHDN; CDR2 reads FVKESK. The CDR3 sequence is CASSQESYNEQFF. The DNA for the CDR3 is TGTGCCAGCAGCCAAGAGAGCTACAATGAGCAGTTCTTC. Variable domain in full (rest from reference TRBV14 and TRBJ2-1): EAGVTQFPSHSVIEKGQTVTLRCDPISGHDNLYWYRRVMGKEIKFLLHFVKESKQDESGMPNNRFLAERTGGTYSTLKVQPAELEDSGVYFCASSQESYNEQFFGPGTRLTVL.

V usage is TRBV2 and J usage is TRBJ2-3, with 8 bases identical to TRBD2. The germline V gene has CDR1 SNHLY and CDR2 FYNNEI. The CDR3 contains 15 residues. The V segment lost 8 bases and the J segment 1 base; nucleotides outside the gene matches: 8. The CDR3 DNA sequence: TGTGCCAGCTTCACAGCGGGAGCAGGCACAGATACGCAGTATTTT. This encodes CASFTAGAGTDTQYF.

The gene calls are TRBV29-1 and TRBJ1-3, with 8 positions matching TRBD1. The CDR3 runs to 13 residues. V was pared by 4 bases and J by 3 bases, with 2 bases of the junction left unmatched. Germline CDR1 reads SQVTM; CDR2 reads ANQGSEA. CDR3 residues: CSVVQGDGNTIYF. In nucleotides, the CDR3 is TGCAGCGTTGTACAGGGGGATGGAAACACCATATATTTT.

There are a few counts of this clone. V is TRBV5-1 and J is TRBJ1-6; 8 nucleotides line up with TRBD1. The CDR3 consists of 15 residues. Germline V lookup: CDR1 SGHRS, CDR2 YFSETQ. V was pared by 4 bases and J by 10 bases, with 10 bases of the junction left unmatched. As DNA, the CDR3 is TGCGCCAGCAGCATGATGACAGGGGATGGATCACCCCTCCACTTT. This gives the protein CASSMMTGDGSPLHF.

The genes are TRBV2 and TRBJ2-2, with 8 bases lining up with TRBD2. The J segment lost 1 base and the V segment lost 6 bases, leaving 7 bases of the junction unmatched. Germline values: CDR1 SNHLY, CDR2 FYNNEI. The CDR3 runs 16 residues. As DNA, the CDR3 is TGTGCCAGCAGCCGGGGACTAGTCGGGAACACCGGGGAGCTGTTTTTT. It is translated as CASSRGLVGNTGELFF.

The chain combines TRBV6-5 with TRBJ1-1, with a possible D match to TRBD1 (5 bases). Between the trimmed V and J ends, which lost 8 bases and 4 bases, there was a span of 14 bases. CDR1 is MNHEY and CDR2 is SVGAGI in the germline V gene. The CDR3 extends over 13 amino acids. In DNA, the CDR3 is TGTGCCAGCCATGGGGGGGAGATCACTGAAGCTTTCTTT. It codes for CASHGGEITEAFF.

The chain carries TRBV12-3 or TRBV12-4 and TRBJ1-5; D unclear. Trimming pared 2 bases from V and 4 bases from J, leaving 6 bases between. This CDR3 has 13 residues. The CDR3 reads CASSLTLNQPQHF. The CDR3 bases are TGTGCCAGCAGTTTAACCCTAAATCAGCCCCAGCATTTT.

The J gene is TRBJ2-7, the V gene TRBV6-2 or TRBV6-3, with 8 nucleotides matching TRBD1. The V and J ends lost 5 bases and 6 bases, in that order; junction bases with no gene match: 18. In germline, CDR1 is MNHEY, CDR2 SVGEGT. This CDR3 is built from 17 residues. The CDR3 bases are TGTGCCAGCAGTGCCCCAGACCCCGGACAGGGCCTTGGCGAGCAGTACTTC. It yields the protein CASSAPDPGQGLGEQYF.

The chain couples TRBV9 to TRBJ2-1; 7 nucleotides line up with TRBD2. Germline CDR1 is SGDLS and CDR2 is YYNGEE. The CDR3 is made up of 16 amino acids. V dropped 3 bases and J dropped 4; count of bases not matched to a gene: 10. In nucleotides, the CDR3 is TGTGCCAGCAGCGGTGGGGGAGGGCTCGGTTACAATGAGCAGTTCTTC. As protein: CASSGGGGLGYNEQFF.

The CDR3 nucleotides are TGTGCCTGGGCCCTGGGACAGGGGGGGGACGAGCAGTACTTC. This encodes CAWALGQGGDEQYF. This rearrangement joins TRBV30 to TRBJ2-7; TRBD1 matches at 11 bases. This CDR3 spans 14 amino acids. CDR1 GTSNPN and CDR2 SVGIG come from the germline V gene (reference sequence). With V trimmed by 5 bases and J by 5 bases, 8 bases remained unmatched.